This record covers a single TCR beta chain. What it binds is not known. Donors included only healthy HIV-negative adults lacking recent acute infections or vaccinations. Naive CD4+ cells were CD45RA-selected; the remaining cells were memory. The data are from a study of shared clonotypes between healthy human individuals. In the study overall: Each donor had three CD4 naive, three CD4 memory, two CD8 naive and one CD8 memory plate.

Data came from immunoSEQ multiplex PCR; TCRdb stores just in-frame clones and leaves some out. The sample contains roughly 2,300,000 clones, under 95% of which appear only once. Study conclusions and caveats: Measured sharing among donors was expected to vary with sequencing depth.

CDR1 and CDR2 (germline): MNHNS, SASEGT. This CDR3 is built from 15 residues. Trimming stripped 6 bases from V and 4 bases from J, with 15 bases between. The origin of this receptor is a man younger than 35 in good health. Some clones in this sample may be carry-over from other donors' samples. V is TRBV6-1 and J is TRBJ1-4, with D unclear. The sequenced material came from naive CD4+ T cells from PBMCs. The subset here: CD45RA+ positively selected. For the CDR3, the DNA is TGTGCCAGCAGCCTTGGGGAGGTGATTAATGAAAAACTGTTTTTT. Protein sequence: CASSLGEVINEKLFF.